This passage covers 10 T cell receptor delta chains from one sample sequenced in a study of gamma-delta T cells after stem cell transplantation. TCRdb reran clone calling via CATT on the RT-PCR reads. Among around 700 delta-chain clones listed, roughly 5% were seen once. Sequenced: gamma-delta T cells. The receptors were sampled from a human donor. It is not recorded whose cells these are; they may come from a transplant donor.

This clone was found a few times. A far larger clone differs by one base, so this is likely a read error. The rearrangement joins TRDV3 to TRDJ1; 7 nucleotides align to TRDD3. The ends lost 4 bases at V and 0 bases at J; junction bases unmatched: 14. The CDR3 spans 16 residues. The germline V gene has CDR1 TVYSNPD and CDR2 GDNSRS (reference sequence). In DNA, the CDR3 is TGTGCCTGTGACACCGCTGGGGGTCCTTACACCGATAAACTCATCTTT. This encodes CACDTAGGPYTDKLIF.

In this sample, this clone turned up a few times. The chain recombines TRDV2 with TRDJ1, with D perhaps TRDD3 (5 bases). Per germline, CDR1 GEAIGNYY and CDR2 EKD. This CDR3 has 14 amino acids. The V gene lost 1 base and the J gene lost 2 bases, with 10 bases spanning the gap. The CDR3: CACDTVGETDKLIF. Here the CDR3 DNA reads TGTGCCTGTGACACAGTTGGGGAAACCGATAAACTCATCTTT.

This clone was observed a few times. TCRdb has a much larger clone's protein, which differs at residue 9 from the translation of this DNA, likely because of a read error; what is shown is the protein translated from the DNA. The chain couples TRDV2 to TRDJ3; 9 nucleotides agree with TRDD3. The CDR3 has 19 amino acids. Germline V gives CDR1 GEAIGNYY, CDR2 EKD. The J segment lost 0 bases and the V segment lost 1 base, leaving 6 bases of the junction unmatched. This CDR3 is CACDTAGGFLSWDTRQMFF. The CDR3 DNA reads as TGTGCCTGTGACACAGCTGGGGGATTCCTCTCCTGGGACACCCGACAGATGTTTTTC.

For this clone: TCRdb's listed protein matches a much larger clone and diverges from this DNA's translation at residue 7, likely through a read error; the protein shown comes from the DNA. The CDR3 DNA reads as TGTGCCTGTGACACCGCTGAGGGCCCTTACACCGATAAACTCATCTTT. Translated: CACDTAEGPYTDKLIF. The chain recombines TRDV2 with TRDJ1, with unresolved D. Trimming removed 0 bases at V and 0 bases at J, with 13 bases between. Germline V gene data show CDR1 as GEAIGNYY and CDR2 as EKD. The CDR3 is made up of 16 amino acids.

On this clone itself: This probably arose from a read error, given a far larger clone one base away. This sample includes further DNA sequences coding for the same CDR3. The CDR3 nucleotides read TGCGCTCTTGGTTTGGGTCGGCTCTCCCCAACTGGGGGATACGATTCCTGGGACACCCGACAGATGTTTTTC. Encoded protein: CALGLGRLSPTGGYDSWDTRQMFF. V usage is TRDV1 and J usage is TRDJ3; 13 bases align to TRDD3. Germline V gene sequence: CDR1 TSWWSYY, CDR2 QGS. The CDR3 spans 24 residues.

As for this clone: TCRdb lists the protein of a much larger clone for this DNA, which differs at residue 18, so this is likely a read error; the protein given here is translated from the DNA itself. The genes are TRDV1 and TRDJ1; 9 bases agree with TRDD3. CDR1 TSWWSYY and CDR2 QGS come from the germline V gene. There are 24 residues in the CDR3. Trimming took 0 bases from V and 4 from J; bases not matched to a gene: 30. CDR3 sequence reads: CALGELSHGLPIWGIVFMGDKLIF. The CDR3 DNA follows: TGTGCTCTTGGGGAACTTTCCCATGGCCTCCCTATATGGGGGATAGTCTTTATGGGCGATAAACTCATCTTT.

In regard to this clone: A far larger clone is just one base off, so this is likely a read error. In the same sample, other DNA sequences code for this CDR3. The CDR3 loop is CASEPYPGGYGPYTDKLIF. The DNA for the CDR3 is TGTGCCTCTGAACCCTACCCTGGGGGGTACGGCCCGTACACCGATAAACTCATCTTT. The rearrangement links TRDV3 to TRDJ1; 7 bases agree with TRDD3. After removal of 4 bases from V and 0 bases from J, the junction contained 23 bases not matched to a gene. The CDR3 sequence is 19 residues long. Germline lookup yields CDR1 TVYSNPD and CDR2 GDNSRS (reference sequence).

The CDR3 nucleotides are TGTGCCTGTGACACCTTGGGGGATACTACCAGCCACGACAAACTCATCTTT. Translation gives CACDTLGDTTSHDKLIF. The genes are TRDV2 and TRDJ1, with 10 positions matching TRDD3. In germline, CDR1 is GEAIGNYY, CDR2 EKD. The CDR3 covers 17 residues. The trim removed 0 bases at V and 8 bases at J, leaving 14 bases unmatched.

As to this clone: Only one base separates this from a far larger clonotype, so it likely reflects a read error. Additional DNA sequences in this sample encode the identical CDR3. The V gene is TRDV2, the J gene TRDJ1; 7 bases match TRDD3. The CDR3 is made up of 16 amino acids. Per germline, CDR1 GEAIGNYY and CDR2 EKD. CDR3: CACDTAGGPYTDKLIF. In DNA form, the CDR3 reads TGTGCCTGTGACACCGCTGGGGGCCCTTACACTGATAAACTCATCTTT.

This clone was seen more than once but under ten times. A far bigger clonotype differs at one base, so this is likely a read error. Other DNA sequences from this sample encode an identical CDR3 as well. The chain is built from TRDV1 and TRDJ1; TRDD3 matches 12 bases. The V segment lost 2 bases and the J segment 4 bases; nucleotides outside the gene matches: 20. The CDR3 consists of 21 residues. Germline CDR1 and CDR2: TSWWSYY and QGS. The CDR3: CALGEFLPSRYWGILSDKLIF. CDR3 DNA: TGTGCTCTTGGGGAATTCCTCCCCAGTCGATACTGGGGGATACTGAGCGATAAACTCATCTTT.